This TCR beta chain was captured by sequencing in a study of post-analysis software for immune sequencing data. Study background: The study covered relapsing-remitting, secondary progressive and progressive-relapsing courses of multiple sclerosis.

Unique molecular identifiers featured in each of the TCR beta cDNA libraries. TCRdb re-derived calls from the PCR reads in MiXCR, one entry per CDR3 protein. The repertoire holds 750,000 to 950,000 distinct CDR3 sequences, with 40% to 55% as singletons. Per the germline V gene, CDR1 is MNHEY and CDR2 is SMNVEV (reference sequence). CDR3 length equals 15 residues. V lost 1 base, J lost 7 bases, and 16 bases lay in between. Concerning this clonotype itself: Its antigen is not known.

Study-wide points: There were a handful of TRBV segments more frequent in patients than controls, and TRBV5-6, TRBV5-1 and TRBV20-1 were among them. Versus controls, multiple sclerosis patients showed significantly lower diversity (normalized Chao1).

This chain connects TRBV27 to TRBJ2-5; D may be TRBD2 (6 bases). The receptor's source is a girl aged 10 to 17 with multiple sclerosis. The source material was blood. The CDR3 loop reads CASSLYGGGAGTQYF. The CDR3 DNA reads TGTGCCAGCAGTTTATACGGGGGAGGTGCAGGGACCCAGTACTTC.